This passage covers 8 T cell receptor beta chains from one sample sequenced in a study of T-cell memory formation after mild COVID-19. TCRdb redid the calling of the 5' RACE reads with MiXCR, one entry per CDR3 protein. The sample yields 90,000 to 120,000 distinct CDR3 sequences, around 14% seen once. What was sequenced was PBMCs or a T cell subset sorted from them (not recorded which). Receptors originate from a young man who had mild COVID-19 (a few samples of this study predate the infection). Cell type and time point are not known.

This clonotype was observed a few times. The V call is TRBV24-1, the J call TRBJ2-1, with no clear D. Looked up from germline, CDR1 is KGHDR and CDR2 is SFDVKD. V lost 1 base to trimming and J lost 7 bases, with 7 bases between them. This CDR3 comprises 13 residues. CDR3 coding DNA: TGTGCCACCAGTGATTTTGGGGTAAATGAGCAGTTCTTC. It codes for CATSDFGVNEQFF.

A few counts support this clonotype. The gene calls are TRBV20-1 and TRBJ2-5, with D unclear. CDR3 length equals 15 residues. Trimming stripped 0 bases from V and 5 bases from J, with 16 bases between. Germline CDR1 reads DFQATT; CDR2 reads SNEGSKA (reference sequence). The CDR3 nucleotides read TGCAGTGCTAGAGATAAGCGAGGCTTATGGGAGACCCAGTACTTC. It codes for CSARDKRGLWETQYF.

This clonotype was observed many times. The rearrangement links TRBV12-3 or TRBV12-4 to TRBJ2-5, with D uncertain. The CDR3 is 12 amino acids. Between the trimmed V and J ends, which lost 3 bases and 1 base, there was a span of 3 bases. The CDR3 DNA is TGTGCCAGCAGTTTTGGCCAAGAGACCCAGTACTTC. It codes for CASSFGQETQYF.

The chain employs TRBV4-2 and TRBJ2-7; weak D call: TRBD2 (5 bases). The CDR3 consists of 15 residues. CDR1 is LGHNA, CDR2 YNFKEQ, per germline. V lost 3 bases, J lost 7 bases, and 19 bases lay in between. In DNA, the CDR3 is TGTGCCAGCAGCCAGGACTCTTTCGGGTCGGGGGAGCAGTACTTC. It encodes CASSQDSFGSGEQYF.

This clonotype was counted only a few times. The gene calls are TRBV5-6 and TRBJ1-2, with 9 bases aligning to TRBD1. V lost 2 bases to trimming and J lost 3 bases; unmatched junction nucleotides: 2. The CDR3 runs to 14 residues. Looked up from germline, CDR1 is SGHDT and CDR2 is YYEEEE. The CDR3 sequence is CASSFGTGHYGYTF. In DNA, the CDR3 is TGTGCCAGCAGCTTTGGGACAGGGCACTATGGCTACACCTTC.

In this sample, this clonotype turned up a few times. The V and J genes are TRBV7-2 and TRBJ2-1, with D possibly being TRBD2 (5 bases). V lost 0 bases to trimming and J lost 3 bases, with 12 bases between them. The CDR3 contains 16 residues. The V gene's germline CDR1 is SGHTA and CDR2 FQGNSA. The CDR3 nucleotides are TGTGCCAGCAGCTTAGCGGCTAGCTCATACTACAATGAGCAGTTCTTC. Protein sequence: CASSLAASSYYNEQFF.

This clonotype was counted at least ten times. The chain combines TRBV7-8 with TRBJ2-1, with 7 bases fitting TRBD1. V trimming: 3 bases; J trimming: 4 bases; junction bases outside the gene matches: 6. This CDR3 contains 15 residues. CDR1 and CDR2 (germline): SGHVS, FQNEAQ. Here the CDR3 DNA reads TGTGCCAGCAGCTTGGAAAGGACAGGTTACAATGAGCAGTTCTTC. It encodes CASSLERTGYNEQFF.

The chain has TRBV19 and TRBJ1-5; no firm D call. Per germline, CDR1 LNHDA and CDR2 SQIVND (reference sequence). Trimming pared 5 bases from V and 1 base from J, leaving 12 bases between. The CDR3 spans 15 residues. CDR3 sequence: CASSWAGRSNQPQHF. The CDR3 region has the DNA TGTGCCAGTAGTTGGGCAGGTCGGAGCAATCAGCCCCAGCATTTT.